Listed below are T cell receptor beta chains from one sample, sequenced in a study of cytotoxic CD8 clonotypes in ibrutinib-treated CLL. The table came from immunoSEQ multiplex PCR; TCRdb's copy has only in-frame clones and leaves some out. The sample contains around 70,000 clones, 68% of which appear only once. The input for sequencing was PBMCs, taken after 12 months of ibrutinib treatment. Source of these receptors: a human donor with chronic lymphocytic leukemia. Both conserved end residues are part of each CDR3. A D gene is named only where the DNA matches it firmly. The listing skips clone size in some rows; elsewhere it reads once, few, many or a size class.

V	D	J	size	length	DNA	CDR3
TRBV27	TRBD2	TRBJ2-5	.	16	TGTGCCAGCAGTCCAGGGACTAGCGGGGAACGGGAGACCCAGTACTTC	CASSPGTSGERETQYF
TRBV28	.	TRBJ2-2	.	16	TGTGCCAGCAGTTTATATCGCATGGGGAACACCGGGGAGCTGTTTTTT	CASSLYRMGNTGELFF
TRBV10-3	.	TRBJ1-2	.	15	TGTGCCATCAGTGAGCCCGACCTATTCCCCCAGAGCTACACCTTC	CAISEPDLFPQSYTF
TRBV5-1	TRBD1	TRBJ1-1	once	15	TGCGCCAGCACCGAGACAGGGATGGCGCACACTGAAGCTTTCTTT	CASTETGMAHTEAFF
TRBV4-3	TRBD2	TRBJ2-3	.	15	TGCGCCAGCAGCTCGCGGGGGACCCGCACAGATACGCAGTATTTT	CASSSRGTRTDTQYF
TRBV29-1	TRBD1	TRBJ2-2	.	15	TGCAGCGTTGAAGCGGGGGGACAGGGCACCGGGGAGCTGTTTTTT	CSVEAGGQGTGELFF
TRBV6-6	.	TRBJ2-1	.	16	TGTGCCAGCAGTTCTCCTTCTTCCCGCAGGGACAATGAGCAGTTCTTC	CASSSPSSRRDNEQFF
TRBV7-9	.	TRBJ1-2	.	14	TGTGCCAGCAGCTTAGGCAGGACAGCCTATGGCTACACCTTC	CASSLGRTAYGYTF
TRBV28	TRBD1	TRBJ2-1	.	20	TGTGCCAGCAGCCCCCAACCGGGACAAAGGGGGCCGGACTCCTACAATGAGCAGTTCTTC	CASSPQPGQRGPDSYNEQFF
TRBV7-2	.	TRBJ1-2	few	15	TGTGCCAGCACCGATTACCGGGACGTGCGCTATGGCTACACCTTC	CASTDYRDVRYGYTF
TRBV27	TRBD1	TRBJ2-5	.	16	TGTGCCAGCAGCAAGGGGGCCAGGGGGCTGGGAGAGACCCAGTACTTC	CASSKGARGLGETQYF
TRBV7-2	.	TRBJ1-2	few	12	TGTGCCACCCGGGTTAATAACTATGGCTACACCTTC	CATRVNNYGYTF
TRBV27	TRBD2	TRBJ2-1	.	19	TGTGCCAGCAGTTTACTCCTAGCGGGGGGGCATATCTCCTACAATGAGCAGTTCTTC	CASSLLLAGGHISYNEQFF